Listed below are T cell receptor beta chains from one sample, sequenced in a study of T cells in Graves' hyperthyroidism and ophthalmopathy. TCRdb re-derived calls from the multiplex PCR reads in MiXCR, one entry per CDR3 protein. Of a few hundred thousand distinct CDR3 sequences listed, 15% to 19% were seen once; the top ten hold 13% to 15%. The sequenced material came from blood. The receptors were gathered from a woman between 18 and 29 years old with Graves' hyperthyroidism. Each CDR3 is given with its conserved first and last residue. The D gene is left open where the match is weak. Clone size is stated in some rows and not others, as once, few, many or a class when expanded.

v_gene: TRBV20-1
j_gene: TRBJ2-1
len: 15
d_gene: .
abundance: few
CDR3aa: CSARGVRQRRNEQFF
CDR3nt: TGCAGTGCTAGAGGGGTCCGACAAAGGAGGAATGAGCAGTTCTTC

v_gene: TRBV7-9
j_gene: TRBJ1-4
len: 16
d_gene: .
abundance: few
CDR3aa: CASSLSGPGTNEKLFF
CDR3nt: TGTGCCAGCAGCTTATCAGGGCCTGGGACTAATGAAAAACTGTTTTTT

v_gene: TRBV20-1
j_gene: TRBJ1-3
len: 15
d_gene: .
abundance: many
CDR3aa: CSATRQGSPGNTIYF
CDR3nt: TGCAGTGCTACACGGCAGGGCTCTCCTGGAAACACCATATATTTT

v_gene: TRBV7-2
j_gene: TRBJ2-1
len: 13
d_gene: .
abundance: many
CDR3aa: CASASLLYNEQFF
CDR3nt: TGTGCCAGCGCGTCCCTTTTATACAATGAGCAGTTCTTC

v_gene: TRBV20-1
j_gene: TRBJ2-7
len: 18
d_gene: TRBD2
abundance: few
CDR3aa: CSARGSVWDSGGYYEQYF
CDR3nt: TGCAGTGCTAGAGGGTCCGTCTGGGATAGCGGGGGATACTACGAGCAGTACTTC

v_gene: TRBV20-1
j_gene: TRBJ2-3
len: 16
d_gene: .
abundance: .
CDR3aa: CSARNIARHLTDTQYF
CDR3nt: TGCAGTGCCCGAAATATAGCACGACACCTCACAGATACGCAGTATTTT

v_gene: TRBV5-1
j_gene: TRBJ1-2
len: 14
d_gene: TRBD1
abundance: few
CDR3aa: CASSKGQGVIGYTF
CDR3nt: TGCGCCAGCAGCAAGGGACAGGGGGTGATTGGCTACACCTTC

v_gene: TRBV5-1
j_gene: TRBJ2-5
len: 15
d_gene: .
abundance: few
CDR3aa: CASSETSGYQETQYF
CDR3nt: TGCGCCAGCAGCGAGACTAGTGGTTACCAAGAGACCCAGTACTTC

v_gene: TRBV12-3/TRBV12-4
j_gene: TRBJ1-1
len: 15
d_gene: TRBD1
abundance: many
CDR3aa: CASRNIRQGAAVAFF
CDR3nt: TGTGCCAGCAGGAACATTCGACAGGGGGCCGCTGTAGCTTTCTTT

v_gene: TRBV5-1
j_gene: TRBJ2-3
len: 16
d_gene: .
abundance: .
CDR3aa: CASSLALTFREDTQYF
CDR3nt: TGCGCCAGCAGCTTGGCGTTGACATTTCGGGAGGATACGCAGTATTTT

v_gene: TRBV12-3/TRBV12-4
j_gene: TRBJ2-7
len: 14
d_gene: .
abundance: .
CDR3aa: CASGAGVFSYEQYF
CDR3nt: TGTGCCAGCGGGGCCGGGGTGTTTTCCTACGAGCAGTACTTC

v_gene: TRBV20-1
j_gene: TRBJ2-7
len: 14
d_gene: .
abundance: few
CDR3aa: CSASPLLEGREQYF
CDR3nt: TGCAGTGCTAGCCCCCTGCTGGAGGGTCGCGAGCAGTACTTC

v_gene: TRBV6-5
j_gene: TRBJ2-1
len: 14
d_gene: .
abundance: many
CDR3aa: CASSYLDRSNEQFF
CDR3nt: TGTGCCAGCAGTTACCTAGACAGATCCAATGAGCAGTTCTTC

v_gene: TRBV20-1
j_gene: TRBJ1-2
len: 13
d_gene: .
abundance: few
CDR3aa: CSAFTVGASGYTF
CDR3nt: TGCAGTGCTTTTACGGTGGGGGCCAGTGGCTACACCTTC

v_gene: TRBV7-2
j_gene: TRBJ2-1
len: 17
d_gene: TRBD2
abundance: many
CDR3aa: CASSLGLAGGLGDEQFF
CDR3nt: TGTGCCAGCAGCTTAGGGCTAGCGGGGGGGTTAGGCGATGAGCAGTTCTTC

v_gene: TRBV4-1
j_gene: TRBJ1-4
len: 16
d_gene: .
abundance: .
CDR3aa: CARSTPPLLTGEKLFF
CDR3nt: TGCGCCAGAAGCACTCCCCCGCTCCTCACGGGTGAAAAACTGTTTTTT

v_gene: TRBV29-1
j_gene: TRBJ2-7
len: 13
d_gene: .
abundance: few
CDR3aa: CSVKRDRPYEQYF
CDR3nt: TGCAGCGTTAAACGGGACCGACCCTACGAGCAGTACTTC

v_gene: TRBV28
j_gene: TRBJ2-1
len: 19
d_gene: TRBD2
abundance: many
CDR3aa: CASSLSFFRRWTSNNEQFF
CDR3nt: TGTGCCAGCAGTTTATCTTTTTTCCGTCGGTGGACTAGCAACAATGAGCAGTTCTTC

v_gene: TRBV11-2
j_gene: TRBJ2-1
len: 15
d_gene: TRBD2
abundance: once
CDR3aa: CASRPRAGGPNEQFF
CDR3nt: TGTGCCAGCAGACCCCGAGCGGGAGGGCCCAATGAGCAGTTCTTC

v_gene: TRBV4-1
j_gene: TRBJ1-5
len: 13
d_gene: .
abundance: .
CDR3aa: CASSQAGFEPQHF
CDR3nt: TGCGCCAGCAGCCAAGCTGGGTTCGAGCCCCAGCATTTT